This is a list of T cell receptor beta chains from one sample in a study of control samples from healthy donors and cancer patients. Libraries were prepared by immunoSEQ multiplex PCR; TCRdb keeps only in-frame clonotypes and omits some of them. The data show 130,000 or so clones, with roughly 88% seen just once and more than 2.5% held by the top ten. Sequencing was done on a sample of blood. The receptors derive from a man aged 50-60 years in good health. Each CDR3 is given with its conserved first and last residue. The D gene is left open where the match is weak.

J: TRBJ1-2; D: TRBD1; V: TRBV5-1; CDR3: CASSPTPGTGGAFGGYTF
J: TRBJ1-1; D: .; V: TRBV30; CDR3: CAWSGDKNTEAFF
J: TRBJ2-2; D: TRBD1; V: TRBV7-3; CDR3: CASSLTRDRGLAGELFF
J: TRBJ2-6; D: .; V: TRBV3-1/TRBV3-2; CDR3: CASSSTGSGANVLTF
J: TRBJ2-1; D: .; V: TRBV7-3; CDR3: CASSPRRGGYNEQFF
J: TRBJ1-6; D: TRBD1; V: TRBV23-1; CDR3: CASSQDRVHNSPLHF
J: TRBJ1-5; D: .; V: TRBV19; CDR3: CASSPMTNKGLGANQPQHF
J: TRBJ2-7; D: .; V: TRBV29-1; CDR3: CSVTNTYEQYF
J: TRBJ2-1; D: TRBD2; V: TRBV27; CDR3: CASSSPSGHTYHEQFF
J: TRBJ2-3; D: TRBD2; V: TRBV7-2; CDR3: CASSRKSGGGSDTQYF
J: TRBJ2-3; D: TRBD1; V: TRBV12-5; CDR3: CASGWDSSLDTQYF
J: TRBJ1-6; D: .; V: TRBV30; CDR3: CAWSERFGAPLHF
J: TRBJ2-4; D: TRBD1; V: TRBV28; CDR3: CASSLIQGAGENIQYF
J: TRBJ2-3; D: .; V: TRBV19; CDR3: CASTLGSGADTQYF
J: TRBJ2-3; D: .; V: TRBV6-5; CDR3: CASAVDWGRADTQYF
J: TRBJ2-7; D: .; V: TRBV27; CDR3: CASRATGTTYEQYF
J: TRBJ2-1; D: .; V: TRBV15; CDR3: CATSKALNNEQFF
J: TRBJ1-2; D: .; V: TRBV19; CDR3: CASSIDRSGYGYTF
J: TRBJ2-7; D: TRBD1; V: TRBV30; CDR3: CAWSGTGNYEQYF
J: TRBJ2-2; D: .; V: TRBV10-2; CDR3: CASSVTGYTGELFF
J: TRBJ2-1; D: TRBD1; V: TRBV10-2; CDR3: CATGGQGFYNEQFF
J: TRBJ2-1; D: TRBD1; V: TRBV3-1/TRBV3-2; CDR3: CASRLHQGAKGHSYNEQFF
J: TRBJ1-2; D: .; V: TRBV7-9; CDR3: CASSLEKGGYTF
J: TRBJ1-1; D: TRBD1; V: TRBV19; CDR3: CASSIVERTGTEAFF
J: TRBJ2-6; D: .; V: TRBV30; CDR3: CASDTRFGANVLTF
J: TRBJ2-5; D: TRBD2; V: TRBV7-9; CDR3: CASAVLAVQETQYF
J: TRBJ2-2; D: .; V: TRBV21-1; CDR3: CASRVYGGPGELFF